The rows below give T cell receptor beta chains drawn from one sample of a study of beta chain features in type 1 diabetes. Using immunoSEQ multiplex PCR, the repertoire was profiled, and TCRdb retains in-frame clones only, with some absent. The table shows about 27,000 clones, with 50% to 65% occurring only once. The sample consisted of Tregs from blood. These receptors were collected from a woman in her late teens or twenties with type 1 diabetes. Both conserved end residues are part of each CDR3. The D gene is left open where the match is weak. Expanded clones get a size class; other rows say once, few or many, or leave the size out.

TRBV18	TRBJ1-5	TRBD1	few	CASSGDRNQPQHF	TGTGCCAGCTCAGGGGACAGAAATCAGCCCCAGCATTTT
TRBV28	TRBJ1-5	.	.	CASSPQAVGSNQPQHF	TGTGCCAGCAGTCCCCAGGCAGTCGGTAGCAATCAGCCCCAGCATTTT
TRBV6-5	TRBJ1-1	TRBD1	few	CASSRTGARGTEAFF	TGTGCCAGCAGTCGGACAGGGGCCCGGGGGACTGAAGCTTTCTTT
TRBV7-3	TRBJ2-3	TRBD2	medium-sized	CASSLRLAGSDTQYF	TGTGCCAGCAGCTTGAGACTAGCGGGATCCGATACGCAGTATTTT
TRBV14	TRBJ2-1	TRBD1	.	CASSHKRGLRSSYNEQFF	TGTGCCAGCAGCCATAAAAGGGGGCTTCGAAGCTCCTACAATGAGCAGTTCTTC
TRBV19	TRBJ1-5	TRBD1	few	CASDPGGGNQPQHF	TGTGCCAGCGACCCAGGGGGTGGCAATCAGCCCCAGCATTTT
TRBV5-4	TRBJ2-3	.	medium-sized	CASSLDSHRDTQYF	TGTGCCAGCAGCTTGGACTCACACAGGGATACGCAGTATTTT
TRBV7-8	TRBJ2-7	TRBD1	.	CASSPLGTPQGAYYEQYF	TGTGCCAGCAGCCCCTTGGGGACTCCCCAGGGGGCCTACTACGAGCAGTACTTC
TRBV6-5	TRBJ1-5	TRBD1	.	CASSYSKDRNQPQHF	TGTGCCAGCAGTTACTCAAAGGACAGGAATCAGCCCCAGCATTTT
TRBV7-2	TRBJ2-3	.	.	CASSLGRSDTQYF	TGTGCCAGCAGCTTAGGTCGGTCAGATACGCAGTATTTT
TRBV10-1	TRBJ2-1	TRBD2	.	CASSESRGGLAERGDEQFF	TGCGCCAGCAGTGAGTCGAGAGGGGGACTAGCGGAGAGAGGAGATGAGCAGTTCTTC
TRBV2	TRBJ1-6	TRBD1	.	CASSEAAGGISPLHF	TGTGCCAGCAGTGAAGCAGCAGGGGGAATTTCACCCCTCCACTTT
TRBV5-1	TRBJ1-4	.	few	CASSGGATTNEKLFF	TGCGCCAGCAGCGGGGGGGCTACAACTAATGAAAAACTGTTTTTT
TRBV6-1	TRBJ1-2	.	.	CASRPIDFTGYGYTF	TGTGCCAGCAGACCTATAGACTTCACCGGCTATGGCTACACCTTC
TRBV7-9	TRBJ2-3	TRBD2	.	CASSPALAGADTQYF	TGTGCCAGCAGCCCCGCACTAGCGGGTGCGGATACGCAGTATTTT
TRBV6-1	TRBJ2-1	.	.	CASTPGSYNEQFF	TGTGCCAGCACCCCGGGCTCCTACAATGAGCAGTTCTTC
TRBV7-3	TRBJ2-1	.	.	CASSPPGVNEQFF	TGTGCCAGCAGCCCTCCGGGGGTCAATGAGCAGTTCTTC
TRBV27	TRBJ2-1	TRBD2	.	CASSHWTSGNNEQFF	TGTGCCAGCAGTCATTGGACTAGCGGTAACAATGAGCAGTTCTTC
TRBV7-2	TRBJ2-2	.	.	CASSFTRWSGELFF	TGTGCCAGCAGCTTTACGAGGTGGAGCGGGGAGCTGTTTTTT
TRBV28	TRBJ1-1	.	.	CASSLVSVNTEAFF	TGTGCCAGCAGTTTAGTGTCCGTGAACACTGAAGCTTTCTTT
TRBV28	TRBJ1-2	TRBD1	.	CASSLVSVQGDGYTF	TGTGCCAGCAGTTTAGTTTCGGTCCAGGGGGATGGCTACACCTTC
TRBV2	TRBJ1-1	.	.	CASSVQLNTEAFF	TGTGCCAGCAGTGTTCAGTTGAACACTGAAGCTTTCTTT
TRBV18	TRBJ2-7	.	.	CASSLASRASYEQYF	TGTGCCAGCTCACTGGCCTCCAGGGCGTCCTACGAGCAGTACTTC
TRBV9	TRBJ2-3	TRBD2	.	CASSVGRAGLGSTDTQYF	TGTGCCAGCAGCGTCGGGAGAGCGGGACTTGGGAGCACAGATACGCAGTATTTT
TRBV28	TRBJ1-1	.	.	CASISLGRNTEAFF	TGTGCCAGCATCTCTCTCGGGAGAAACACTGAAGCTTTCTTT